Each of the 10 T cell receptor beta chains below was sequenced from the same sample in a study of cytomegalovirus exposure and HLA in healthy donors. It was with 60 Vbeta and 13 Jbeta primers that the PCR ran. Libraries were prepared by immunoSEQ multiplex PCR; TCRdb keeps only in-frame clonotypes and omits some of them. The table lists roughly 40,000 clones, with 1% to 1.5% in the top ten. Sequenced sample: PBMCs. These receptors were obtained from a man under 40 in good health and CMV-seronegative.

V is TRBV18 and J is TRBJ1-6; D is unclear. This CDR3 is 16 amino acids long. V was pared by 3 bases and J by 8 bases, with 17 bases between. Germline loops: CDR1 KGHSH, CDR2 LQKENI. This chain's CDR3 is CASSPREWEKDSPLHF. In DNA, the CDR3 is TGTGCCAGCTCACCGCGGGAATGGGAAAAGGATTCACCCCTCCACTTT. Together with reference TRBV18 and TRBJ1-6, the CDR3 gives the full variable domain: NAGVMQNPRHLVRRRGQEARLRCSPMKGHSHVYWYRQLPEEGLKFMVYLQKENIIDESGMPKERFSAEFPKEGPSILRIQQVVRGDSAAYFCASSPREWEKDSPLHFGNGTRLTVT.

The V call is TRBV18, the J call TRBJ2-3, with 9 bases fitting TRBD1. Germline trimming cut 1 base from V and 3 bases from J; bases unmatched to any gene: 11. This CDR3 spans 18 amino acids. Germline-derived CDR1 and CDR2 are KGHSH and LQKENI. CDR3 nucleotides: TGTGCCAGCTCACCACTGCATTCAGGGACAGGGTTAACAGATACGCAGTATTTT. Translated, it gives CASSPLHSGTGLTDTQYF. The full variable domain, rest sourced from reference TRBV18 and TRBJ2-3, is NAGVMQNPRHLVRRRGQEARLRCSPMKGHSHVYWYRQLPEEGLKFMVYLQKENIIDESGMPKERFSAEFPKEGPSILRIQQVVRGDSAAYFCASSPLHSGTGLTDTQYFGPGTRLTVL.

The chain couples TRBV6-6 to TRBJ2-7; TRBD2 agrees at 12 bases. The germline CDR1 and CDR2 sequences are MNHNY and SVGAGI (reference sequence). V lost 6 bases to trimming and J lost 7 bases; unmatched junction nucleotides: 4. CDR3 length equals 13 residues. The CDR3: CASRQGLAGEQYF. In DNA, the CDR3 is TGTGCCAGCAGACAAGGACTAGCGGGGGAGCAGTACTTC.

The gene calls are TRBV10-3 and TRBJ2-7, with D perhaps TRBD2 (5 bases). The germline V gene encodes CDR1 ENHRY and CDR2 SYGVKD. V lost 4 bases to trimming and J lost 3 bases, with 7 bases between them. This CDR3 region has 12 residues. In DNA, the CDR3 is TGTGCCATCAGTGGGACTGTCTACGAGCAGTACTTC. Its translation: CAISGTVYEQYF.

CDR3 protein: CASSVALSGRGGTQYF. DNA of the CDR3: TGTGCCAGCAGCGTAGCTCTTAGCGGGAGAGGCGGTACGCAGTATTTT. The chain is built from TRBV9 and TRBJ2-3, with TRBD2 identical over 9 bases. From germline, CDR1 is SGDLS and CDR2 YYNGEE. The length of the CDR3 is 16 residues. J lost 8 bases, V lost 0 bases, and 10 bases had no gene match.

The chain links TRBV4-1 to TRBJ2-5, with 13 bases aligning to TRBD2. The J call may be incorrect, as the DNA end agrees better with TRBJ2-7. This CDR3 is built from 17 residues. The V gene's germline CDR1 is MGHRA and CDR2 YSYEKL. The CDR3: CASSQGGTSGIPYEQYF. CDR3 sequence (DNA): TGCGCCAGCAGCCAAGGCGGGACTAGCGGGATCCCCTACGAGCAGTACTTC.

The V call is TRBV4-3, the J call TRBJ2-3, with 8 bases that match TRBD2. The CDR3 is 16 amino acids. The ends lost 1 base at V and 3 bases at J; junction bases unmatched: 6. Germline CDR1 LGHNA, CDR2 YSLEER. Here the CDR3 DNA reads TGCGCCAGCAGCCAAGTTGTAACTAGCGGTACAGATACGCAGTATTTT. It yields the protein CASSQVVTSGTDTQYF.

The chain recombines TRBV18 with TRBJ2-1, with TRBD2 matching over 9 bases. Germline CDR1 and CDR2: KGHSH and LQKENI. The CDR3 is made up of 14 amino acids. V gave up 6 bases and J gave up 8 bases; unmatched junction bases: 8. CDR3 amino acids: CASSLSSGVHEQFF. The CDR3, as DNA: TGTGCCAGCTCCCTTTCTAGCGGGGTGCATGAGCAGTTCTTC.

CDR3 sequence: CASSLSGGAYEQYF. DNA for the CDR3: TGTGCCAGCAGTCTTAGCGGGGGCGCCTACGAGCAGTACTTC. The rearrangement joins TRBV14 to TRBJ2-7; 9 bases agree with TRBD2. From germline, CDR1 is SGHDN and CDR2 FVKESK. The V segment lost 6 bases and the J segment 2 bases; nucleotides outside the gene matches: 5. There are 14 residues in the CDR3.

The chain has TRBV4-2 and TRBJ2-7; TRBD1 matches 9 bases. With V trimmed by 4 bases and J by 1 base, 2 bases remained unmatched. The germline V gene encodes CDR1 LGHNA and CDR2 YNFKEQ. There are 14 residues in the CDR3. CDR3 nucleotide sequence: TGTGCCAGCAGCCCCGACAGGGGGTCCTACGAGCAGTACTTC. This sequence encodes CASSPDRGSYEQYF.